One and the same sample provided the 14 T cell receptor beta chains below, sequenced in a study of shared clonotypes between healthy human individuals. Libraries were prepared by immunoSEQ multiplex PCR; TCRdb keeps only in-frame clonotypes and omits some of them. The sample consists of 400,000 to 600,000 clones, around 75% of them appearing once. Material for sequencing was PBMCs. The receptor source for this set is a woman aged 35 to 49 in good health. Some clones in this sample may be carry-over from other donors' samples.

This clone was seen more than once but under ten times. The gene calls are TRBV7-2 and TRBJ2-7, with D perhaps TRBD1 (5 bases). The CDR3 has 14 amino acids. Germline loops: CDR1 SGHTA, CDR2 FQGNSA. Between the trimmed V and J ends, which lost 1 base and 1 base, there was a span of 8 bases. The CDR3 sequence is CASSLGRASYEQYF. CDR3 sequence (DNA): TGTGCCAGCAGCTTAGGCAGGGCATCCTACGAGCAGTACTTC.

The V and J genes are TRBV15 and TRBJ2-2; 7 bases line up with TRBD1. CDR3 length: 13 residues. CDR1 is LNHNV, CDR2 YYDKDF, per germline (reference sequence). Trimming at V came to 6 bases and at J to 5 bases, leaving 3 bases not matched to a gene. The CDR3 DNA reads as TGTGCCACCAGTGACAGGGTAACCGGGGAGCTGTTTTTT. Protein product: CATSDRVTGELFF.

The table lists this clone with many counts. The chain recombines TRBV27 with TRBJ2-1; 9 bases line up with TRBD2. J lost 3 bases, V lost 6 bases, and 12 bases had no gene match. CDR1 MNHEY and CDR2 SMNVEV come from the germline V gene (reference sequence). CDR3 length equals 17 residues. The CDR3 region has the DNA TGTGCCAGCAGCCTTGGGACTAGCCTTAATGGCTACAATGAGCAGTTCTTC. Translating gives CASSLGTSLNGYNEQFF.

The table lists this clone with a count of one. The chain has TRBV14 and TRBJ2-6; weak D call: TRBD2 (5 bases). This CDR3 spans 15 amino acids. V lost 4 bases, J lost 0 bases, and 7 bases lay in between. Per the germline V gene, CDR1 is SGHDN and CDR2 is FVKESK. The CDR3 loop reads CASSLRGSGANVLTF. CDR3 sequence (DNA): TGTGCCAGCAGCCTACGGGGCTCTGGGGCCAACGTCCTGACTTTC.

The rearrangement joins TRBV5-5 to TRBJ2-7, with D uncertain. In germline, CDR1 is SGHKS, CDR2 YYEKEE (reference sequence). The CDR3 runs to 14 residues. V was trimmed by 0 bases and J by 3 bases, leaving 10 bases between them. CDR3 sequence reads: CASSLAGWDYEQYF. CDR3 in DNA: TGTGCCAGCAGCTTGGCGGGCTGGGACTACGAGCAGTACTTC. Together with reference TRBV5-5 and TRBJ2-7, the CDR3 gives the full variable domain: DAGVTQSPTHLIKTRGQQVTLRCSPISGHKSVSWYQQVLGQGPQFIFQYYEKEERGRGNFPDRFSARQFPNYSSELNVNALLLGDSALYLCASSLAGWDYEQYFGPGTRLTVT.

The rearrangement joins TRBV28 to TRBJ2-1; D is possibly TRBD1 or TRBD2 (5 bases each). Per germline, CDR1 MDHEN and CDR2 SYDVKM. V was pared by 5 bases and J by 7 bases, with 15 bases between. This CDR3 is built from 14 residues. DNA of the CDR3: TGTGCCAGCAGTCCCTCCGGGGCCCTGAATGAGCAGTTCTTC. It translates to CASSPSGALNEQFF.

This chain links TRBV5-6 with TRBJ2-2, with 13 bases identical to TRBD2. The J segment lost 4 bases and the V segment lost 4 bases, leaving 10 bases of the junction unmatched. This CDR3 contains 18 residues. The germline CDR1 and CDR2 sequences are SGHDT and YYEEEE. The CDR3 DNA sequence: TGTGCCAGCAGCCCCGGACTAGCGGGAGTTTCGGGCACCGGGGAGCTGTTTTTT. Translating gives CASSPGLAGVSGTGELFF.

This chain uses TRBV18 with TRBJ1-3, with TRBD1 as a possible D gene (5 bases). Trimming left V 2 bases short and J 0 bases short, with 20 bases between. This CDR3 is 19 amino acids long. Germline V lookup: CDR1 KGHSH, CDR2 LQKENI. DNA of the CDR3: TGTGCCAGCTCACCATACCTACCCGGGACCCCACTCTCTGGAAACACCATATATTTT. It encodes CASSPYLPGTPLSGNTIYF.

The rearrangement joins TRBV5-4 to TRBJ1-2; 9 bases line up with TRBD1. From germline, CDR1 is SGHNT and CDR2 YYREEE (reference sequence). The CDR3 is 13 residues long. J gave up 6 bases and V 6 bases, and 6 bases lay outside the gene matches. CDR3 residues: CASNRDRENGYTF. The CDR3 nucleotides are TGTGCCAGCAACCGGGACAGGGAGAATGGCTACACCTTC.

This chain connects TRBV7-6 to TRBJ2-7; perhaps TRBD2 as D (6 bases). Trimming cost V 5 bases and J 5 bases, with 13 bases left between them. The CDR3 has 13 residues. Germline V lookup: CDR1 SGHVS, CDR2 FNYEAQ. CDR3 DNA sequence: TGTGCCAGCAGCCCCCGGGGGTCCCACGAGCAGTACTTC. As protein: CASSPRGSHEQYF. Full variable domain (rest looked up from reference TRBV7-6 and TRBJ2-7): GAGVSQSPRYKVTKRGQDVALRCDPISGHVSLYWYRQALGQGPEFLTYFNYEAQQDKSGLPNDRFSAERPEGSISTLTIQRTEQRDSAMYRCASSPRGSHEQYFGPGTRLTVT.

For the CDR3, the DNA is TGTGCCAGCAGTCCGTTACTAGCGGGAGCGCTCTATGAGCAGTTCTTC. It is translated as CASSPLLAGALYEQFF. This rearrangement joins TRBV27 to TRBJ2-1; 11 bases fit TRBD2. V lost 5 bases to trimming and J lost 8 bases; unmatched junction nucleotides: 11. Germline V gene sequence: CDR1 MNHEY, CDR2 SMNVEV (reference sequence). This CDR3 is built from 16 residues.

This chain's CDR3 is CSSGQYQETQYF. Here the CDR3 DNA reads TGTAGTTCCGGACAGTACCAAGAGACCCAGTACTTC. This chain joins TRBV2 and TRBJ2-5; tentatively, D is TRBD1 (6 bases). Germline V lookup: CDR1 SNHLY, CDR2 FYNNEI. The CDR3 has 12 amino acids. Combining the CDR3 with reference TRBV2 and TRBJ2-5 gives the whole variable domain EPEVTQTPSHQVTQMGQEVILRCVPISNHLYFYWYRQILGQKVEFLVSFYNNEISEKSEIFDDQFSVERPDGSNFTLKIRSTKLEDSAMYFCSSGQYQETQYFGPGTRLLVL.

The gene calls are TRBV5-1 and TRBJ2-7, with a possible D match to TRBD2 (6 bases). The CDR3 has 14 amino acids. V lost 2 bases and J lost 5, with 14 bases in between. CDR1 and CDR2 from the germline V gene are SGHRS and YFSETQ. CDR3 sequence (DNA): TGCGCCAGCAGCTTCGGCCGTACTAGCCACGAGCAGTACTTC. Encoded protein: CASSFGRTSHEQYF.

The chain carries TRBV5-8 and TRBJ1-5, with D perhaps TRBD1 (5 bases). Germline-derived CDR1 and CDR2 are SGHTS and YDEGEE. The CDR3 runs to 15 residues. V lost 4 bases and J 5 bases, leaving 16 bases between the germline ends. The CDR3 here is CASSRALGVDQPQHF. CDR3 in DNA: TGTGCCAGCAGCAGGGCTTTAGGGGTCGATCAGCCCCAGCATTTT.